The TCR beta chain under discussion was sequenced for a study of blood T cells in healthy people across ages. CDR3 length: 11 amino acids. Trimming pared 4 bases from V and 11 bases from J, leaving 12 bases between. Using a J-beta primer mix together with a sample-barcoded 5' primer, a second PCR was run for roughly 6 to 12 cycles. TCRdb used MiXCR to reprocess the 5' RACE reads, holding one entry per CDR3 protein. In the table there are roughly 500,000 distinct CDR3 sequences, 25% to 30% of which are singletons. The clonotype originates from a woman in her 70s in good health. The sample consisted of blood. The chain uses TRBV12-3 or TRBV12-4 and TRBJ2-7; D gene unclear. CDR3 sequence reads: CASSSIDIEYF. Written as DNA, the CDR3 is TGTGCCAGCAGTTCTATAGATATCGAGTACTTC.